This TCR beta chain is drawn from a study of CD8+ T cells in alopecia areata. Overall study: Those patients who were treated received oral tofacitinib, which was given at 5 to 10 mg twice daily for moderate-to-severe alopecia areata.

The study's findings and limits: Tofacitinib yielded significantly lower scalp clonality and fewer expanded CD8+ clones among the top 100. Scalp sample sequencing also detects resident alphabeta T cells of normal skin. Compared with mice, patients displayed less clear TCR sharing, possibly for HLA-related reasons.

Trimming stripped 2 bases from V and 7 bases from J, with 9 bases between. Germline CDR1 SGHTA, CDR2 FQGTGA. This CDR3 has 14 amino acids. cDNA serving as the sequencing template came from extracted, reverse transcribed RNA. Sequenced by immunoSEQ multiplex PCR; TCRdb stores in-frame clones only, minus some. The sample has more than 100,000 clones; more than 45% are singletons. As for this clone: Its specificity is unknown.

Documented treatment: oral pan-JAK inhibitor, 5-10 mg twice daily. The sequencing used CD4+ T cells sorted from blood, collected at week 4, from a patient treated with tofacitinib. The chain employs TRBV7-3 and TRBJ1-6; weak D call: TRBD1 (6 bases). This receptor was taken from a human donor with alopecia areata. The CDR3 coding sequence is TGTGCCAGCAGCTTATCGGGGGCCAATTCACCCCTCCACTTT. Protein product: CASSLSGANSPLHF.